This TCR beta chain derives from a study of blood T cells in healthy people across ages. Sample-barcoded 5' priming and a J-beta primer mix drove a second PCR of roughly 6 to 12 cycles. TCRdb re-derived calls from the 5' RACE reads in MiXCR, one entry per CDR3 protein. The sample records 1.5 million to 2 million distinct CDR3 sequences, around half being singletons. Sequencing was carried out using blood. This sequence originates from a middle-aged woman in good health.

The CDR3 nucleotides are TGCAGTGCTGGTAGGGGCCAAGAGACCCAGTTCTTC. Encoded protein: CSAGRGQETQFF. The chain carries TRBV20-1 and TRBJ2-1, with D possibly TRBD1 on 5 matching bases. Germline assignment: CDR1 DFQATT and CDR2 SNEGSKA (reference sequence). The CDR3 consists of 12 residues. Trimming stripped 5 bases from V and 13 bases from J, with 18 bases between.